The subject of this entry is one T cell receptor beta chain. The antigen remains unidentified. CDR1 and CDR2 (germline): MDHEN, SYDVKM. J gave up 2 bases and V 2 bases, and 6 bases lay outside the gene matches. The CDR3 has 17 amino acids. This cohort consisted of healthy bone marrow donors. The record originates from a study of cytomegalovirus exposure and HLA in healthy donors. PCR amplification relied on 60 Vbeta primers (plus 13 Jbeta primers). The data were produced by immunoSEQ multiplex PCR, yet TCRdb's version contains in-frame clones alone and is incomplete. The repertoire table contains approximately 140,000 clones. Study results and caveats: One variant, a missense change in DCLRE1C, was linked in a later analysis to TCR beta V- and J-gene trimming. A later analysis showed HLA-associated TCR beta chains outstripping equally common others in clonal expansion.

V usage is TRBV28 and J usage is TRBJ1-6; 7 bases match TRBD1. This clonotype was sampled from a woman in her thirties or forties in good health and CMV-seronegative. The sequenced material came from PBMCs. The CDR3 loop reads CASSLALQGTYNSPLHF. The CDR3 DNA reads as TGTGCCAGCAGTTTAGCTTTACAGGGGACCTATAATTCACCCCTCCACTTT. The full variable domain, with the rest looked up from reference TRBV28 and TRBJ1-6, is DVKVTQSSRYLVKRTGEKVFLECVQDMDHENMFWYRQDPGLGLRLIYFSYDVKMKEKGDIPEGYSVSREKKERFSLILESASTNQTSMYLCASSLALQGTYNSPLHFGNGTRLTVT.